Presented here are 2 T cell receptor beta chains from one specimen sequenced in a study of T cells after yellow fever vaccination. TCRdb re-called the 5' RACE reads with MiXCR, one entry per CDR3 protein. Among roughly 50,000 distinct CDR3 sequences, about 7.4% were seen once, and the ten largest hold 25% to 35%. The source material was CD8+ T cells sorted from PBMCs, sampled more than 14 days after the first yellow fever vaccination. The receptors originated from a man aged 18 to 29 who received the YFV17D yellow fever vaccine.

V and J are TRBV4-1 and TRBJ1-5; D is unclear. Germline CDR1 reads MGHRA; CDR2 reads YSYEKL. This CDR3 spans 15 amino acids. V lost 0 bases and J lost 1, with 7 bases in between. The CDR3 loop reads CASSQEWRSNQPQHF. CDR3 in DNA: TGCGCCAGCAGCCAAGAATGGAGAAGCAATCAGCCCCAGCATTTT.

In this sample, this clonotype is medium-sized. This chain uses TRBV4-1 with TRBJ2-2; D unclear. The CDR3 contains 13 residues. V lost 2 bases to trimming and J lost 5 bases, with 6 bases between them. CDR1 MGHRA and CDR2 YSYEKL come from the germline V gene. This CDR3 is CASSQTDTGELFF. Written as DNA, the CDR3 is TGCGCCAGCAGCCAAACCGATACCGGGGAGCTGTTTTTT.